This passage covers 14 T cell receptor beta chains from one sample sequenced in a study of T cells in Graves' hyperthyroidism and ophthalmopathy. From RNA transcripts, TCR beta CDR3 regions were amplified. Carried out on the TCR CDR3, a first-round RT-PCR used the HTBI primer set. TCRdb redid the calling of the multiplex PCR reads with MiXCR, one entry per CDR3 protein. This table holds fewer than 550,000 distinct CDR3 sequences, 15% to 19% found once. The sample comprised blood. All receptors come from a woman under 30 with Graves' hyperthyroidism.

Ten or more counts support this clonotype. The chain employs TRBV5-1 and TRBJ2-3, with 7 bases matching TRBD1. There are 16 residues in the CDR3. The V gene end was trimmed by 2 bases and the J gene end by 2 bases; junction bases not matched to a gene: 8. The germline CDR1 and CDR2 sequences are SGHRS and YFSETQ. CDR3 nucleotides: TGCGCCAGCAGCTTAAACGGACAGGCCGCCACAGATACGCAGTATTTT. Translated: CASSLNGQAATDTQYF.

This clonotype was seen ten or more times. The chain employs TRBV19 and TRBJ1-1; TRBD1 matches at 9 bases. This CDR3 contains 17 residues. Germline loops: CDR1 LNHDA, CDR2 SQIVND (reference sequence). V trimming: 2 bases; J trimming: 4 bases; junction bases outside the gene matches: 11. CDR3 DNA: TGTGCCAGTAGTATATTACAGGGGGCGTTTGTGGGCACTGAAGCTTTCTTT. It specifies CASSILQGAFVGTEAFF.

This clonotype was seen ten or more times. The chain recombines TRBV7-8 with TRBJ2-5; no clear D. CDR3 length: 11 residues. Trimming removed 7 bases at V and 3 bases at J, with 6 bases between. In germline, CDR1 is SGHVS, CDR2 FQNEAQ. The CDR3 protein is CASNLEETQYF. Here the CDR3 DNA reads TGTGCCAGCAACCTAGAAGAGACCCAGTACTTC.

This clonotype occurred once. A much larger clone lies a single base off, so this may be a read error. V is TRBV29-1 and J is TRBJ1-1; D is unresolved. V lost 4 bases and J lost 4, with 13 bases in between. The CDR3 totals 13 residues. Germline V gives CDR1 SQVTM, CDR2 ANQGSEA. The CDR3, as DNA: TGCAGCGTTGTCTGGCTTCTGGCCACTGAAGCTTTCTTT. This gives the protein CSVVWLLATEAFF.

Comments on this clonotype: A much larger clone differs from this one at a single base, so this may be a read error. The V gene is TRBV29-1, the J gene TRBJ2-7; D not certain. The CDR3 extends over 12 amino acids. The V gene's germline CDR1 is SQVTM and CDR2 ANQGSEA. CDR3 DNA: TGCAGCGTTGAAGGACCTCTCTACGAGCAGTGCTTC. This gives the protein CSVEGPLYEQCF.

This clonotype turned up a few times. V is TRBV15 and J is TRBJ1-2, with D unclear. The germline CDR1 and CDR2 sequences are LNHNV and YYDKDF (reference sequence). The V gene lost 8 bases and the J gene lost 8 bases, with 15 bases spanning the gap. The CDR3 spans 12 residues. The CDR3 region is CATSTTHGGYTF. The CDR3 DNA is TGTGCCACCTCTACCACTCATGGAGGCTACACCTTC.

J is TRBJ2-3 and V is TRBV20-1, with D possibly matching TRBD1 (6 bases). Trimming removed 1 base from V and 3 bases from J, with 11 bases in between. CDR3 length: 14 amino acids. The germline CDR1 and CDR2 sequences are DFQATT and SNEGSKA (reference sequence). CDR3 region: CSARAVRGTDTQYF. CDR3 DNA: TGCAGTGCTAGAGCAGTCAGGGGAACAGATACGCAGTATTTT.

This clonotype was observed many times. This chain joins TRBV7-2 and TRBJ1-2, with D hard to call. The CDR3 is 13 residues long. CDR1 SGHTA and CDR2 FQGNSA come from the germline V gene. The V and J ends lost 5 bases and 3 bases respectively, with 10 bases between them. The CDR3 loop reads CASSPPGHYGYTF. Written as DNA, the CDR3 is TGTGCCAGCAGCCCCCCTGGTCACTATGGCTACACCTTC.

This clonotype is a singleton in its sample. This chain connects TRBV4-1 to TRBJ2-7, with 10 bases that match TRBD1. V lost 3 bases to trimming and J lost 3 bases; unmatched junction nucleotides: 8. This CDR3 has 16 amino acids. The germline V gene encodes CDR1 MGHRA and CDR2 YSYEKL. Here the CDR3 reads CASSHRMGDRGYEQYF. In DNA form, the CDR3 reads TGCGCCAGCAGCCATCGAATGGGGGACAGGGGCTACGAGCAGTACTTC.

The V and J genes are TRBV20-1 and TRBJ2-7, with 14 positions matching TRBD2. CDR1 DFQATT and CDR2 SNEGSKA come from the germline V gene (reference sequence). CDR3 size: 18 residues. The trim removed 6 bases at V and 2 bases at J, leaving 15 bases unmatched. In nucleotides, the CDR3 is TGCAGTGCGGAGAGTCCCGGGACTAGCGGGGGTGGTACCTACGAGCAGTACTTC. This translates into CSAESPGTSGGGTYEQYF.

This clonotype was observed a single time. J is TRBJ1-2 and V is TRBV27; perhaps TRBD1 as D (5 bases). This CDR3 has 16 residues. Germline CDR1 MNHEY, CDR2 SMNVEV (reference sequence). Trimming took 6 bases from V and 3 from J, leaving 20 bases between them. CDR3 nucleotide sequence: TGTGCCAGCAGCCCTAAGCCGGAGCAAGGGGACTATGGCTACACCTTC. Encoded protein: CASSPKPEQGDYGYTF.

The CDR3 sequence: CSAIKIAGGADTQYF. The DNA for the CDR3 is TGCAGTGCTATTAAAATAGCGGGGGGCGCAGATACGCAGTATTTT. The J gene is TRBJ2-3, the V gene TRBV20-1; 10 nucleotides align to TRBD2. The junction had 8 bases not matched to a gene; V was cut back by 4 bases and J by 4 bases. The germline V gene encodes CDR1 DFQATT and CDR2 SNEGSKA (reference sequence). This CDR3 spans 15 amino acids.

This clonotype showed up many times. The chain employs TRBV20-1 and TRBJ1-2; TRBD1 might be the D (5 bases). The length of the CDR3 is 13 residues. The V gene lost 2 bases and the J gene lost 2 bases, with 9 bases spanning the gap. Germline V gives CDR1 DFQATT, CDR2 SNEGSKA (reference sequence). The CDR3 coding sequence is TGCAGTGCTAGACAGGGATGGAACTATGGCTACACCTTC. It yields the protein CSARQGWNYGYTF.

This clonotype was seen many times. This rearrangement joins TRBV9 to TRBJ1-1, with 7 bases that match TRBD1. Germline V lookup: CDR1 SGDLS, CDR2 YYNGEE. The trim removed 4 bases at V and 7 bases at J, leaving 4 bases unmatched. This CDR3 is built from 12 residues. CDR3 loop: CASSRQGYEAFF. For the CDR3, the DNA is TGTGCCAGCAGCCGACAGGGCTATGAAGCTTTCTTT.